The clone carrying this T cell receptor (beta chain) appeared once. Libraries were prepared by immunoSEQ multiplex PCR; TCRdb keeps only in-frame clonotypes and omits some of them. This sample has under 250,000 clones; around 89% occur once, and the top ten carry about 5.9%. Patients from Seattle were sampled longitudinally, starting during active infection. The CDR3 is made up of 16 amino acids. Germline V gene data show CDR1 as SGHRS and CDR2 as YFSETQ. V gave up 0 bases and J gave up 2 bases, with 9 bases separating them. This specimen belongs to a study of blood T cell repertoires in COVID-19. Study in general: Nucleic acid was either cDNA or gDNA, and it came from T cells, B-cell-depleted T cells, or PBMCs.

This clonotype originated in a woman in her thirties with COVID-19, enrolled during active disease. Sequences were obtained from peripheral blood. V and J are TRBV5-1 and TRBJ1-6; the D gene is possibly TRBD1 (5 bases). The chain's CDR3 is CASSLVQGAYNSPLHF. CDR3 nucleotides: TGCGCCAGCAGCTTGGTCCAAGGGGCCTATAATTCACCCCTCCACTTT.